Listed below are T cell receptor beta chains from one sample, sequenced in a study of T cells in localized non-small cell lung cancer. Sequencing used immunoSEQ multiplex PCR; TCRdb keeps in-frame clones, though not all of them. The sample has approximately 41,000 clones, almost 90% seen once. Sequencing used peripheral blood, obtained before any cancer treatment. The receptor set was obtained from a female donor aged 60 or older with stage I squamous cell lung carcinoma. Both conserved end residues are part of each CDR3. Each record gives: D gene, clone size, V gene, J gene, CDR3 DNA, CDR3 protein. D genes are given only for firm matches. Some rows have no size entry. The others give once, few or many, or a class for an expanded clone.

TRBD2	-	TRBV7-9	TRBJ2-7	TGTGCCGTTCGTACTACGGGACTAGCGGGAGGCGAGCAGTACTTC	CAVRTTGLAGGEQYF
-	-	TRBV30	TRBJ1-5	TGTGCCTGGAGTCTAGAAAAGGGCACGAGCAATCAGCCCCAGCATTTT	CAWSLEKGTSNQPQHF
-	-	TRBV6-6	TRBJ2-7	TGTGCCAGCAGTTACGATGAGGGGCCGGCTTTCTACGAGCAGTACTTC	CASSYDEGPAFYEQYF
-	-	TRBV14	TRBJ1-1	TGTGCCAGCAGTCGAGTGGGGGAAGCTTTCTTT	CASSRVGEAFF
-	-	TRBV4-2	TRBJ2-7	TGTGCCAGCAGCCAAGGGCTAGCCTACGAGCAGTACTTC	CASSQGLAYEQYF
TRBD1	-	TRBV5-4	TRBJ1-4	TGTGCCAGCAGCTCTAATAGGGGGCTTAATGAAAAACTGTTTTTT	CASSSNRGLNEKLFF
-	-	TRBV7-2	TRBJ1-4	TGTGCCAGCAGCTTAGGCAGGGGTGAAAAACTGTTTTTT	CASSLGRGEKLFF
TRBD1	-	TRBV18	TRBJ2-5	TGTGCCAGCTCACCAAGAGGACAGGGGAAGCAAGAGACCCAGTACTTC	CASSPRGQGKQETQYF
-	-	TRBV11-2	TRBJ2-3	TGTGCCAGCAGCTTAGAGGGTTCTAGCACAGATACGCAGTATTTT	CASSLEGSSTDTQYF
TRBD2	-	TRBV7-2	TRBJ2-3	TGTGCCAGCAGACATCTAGCGGGAGCCGCAGATACGCAGTATTTT	CASRHLAGAADTQYF
TRBD1	-	TRBV7-9	TRBJ1-6	TGTGCCAGCACACAGGGGGCTAATTCACCCCTCCACTTT	CASTQGANSPLHF
-	-	TRBV18	TRBJ2-5	TGTGCCAGCTCACCAGCGGGAGAGACCCAGTACTTC	CASSPAGETQYF
TRBD2	-	TRBV7-2	TRBJ2-3	TGTGCCAGCAGCTTATTCCTAGCGGGAGGGAGGGCAACAGATACGCAGTATTTT	CASSLFLAGGRATDTQYF
TRBD2	-	TRBV9	TRBJ2-5	TGTGCCAGCAGCGTAGGGGGAGCGGGAGCACGAGAGACCCAGTACTTC	CASSVGGAGARETQYF
-	-	TRBV11-2	TRBJ1-5	TGTGCCAGCAGCTTAGGTCGGTTTAGCAATCAGCCCCAGCATTTT	CASSLGRFSNQPQHF
-	few	TRBV7-3	TRBJ2-5	TGTGCCAGCAGCTTAACTTGGGAAGAGACCCAGTACTTC	CASSLTWEETQYF
-	-	TRBV9	TRBJ2-1	TGTGCCAGCAGCGTAAGGTGGGAGTCCCGTGGCTCCTACAATGAGCAGTTCTTC	CASSVRWESRGSYNEQFF
-	few	TRBV7-2	TRBJ2-7	TGTGCCAGCGGCGGGACTCACGAGGGGCGGCAGTACTTC	CASGGTHEGRQYF
TRBD2	-	TRBV29-1	TRBJ2-3	TGCAGCGTTCCGACTAGCGGGACTACAGATACGCAGTATTTT	CSVPTSGTTDTQYF
-	-	TRBV19	TRBJ1-1	TGTGCCAGTAGTTTGGCCGGAAACACTGAAGCTTTCTTT	CASSLAGNTEAFF
TRBD2	-	TRBV5-4	TRBJ2-4	TGTGCCAGCAGCTGGGGAGGGCCCAAAAACATTCAGTACTTC	CASSWGGPKNIQYF
TRBD1	-	TRBV19	TRBJ2-7	TGTGCCAGTAGCAAAAAAGGACAGGGTTACTACGAGCAGTATTTC	CASSKKGQGYYEQYF
TRBD1	-	TRBV5-4	TRBJ2-2	TGTGCCACACAGGGGCCTTCGAACACCGGGGAGCTGTTTTTT	CATQGPSNTGELFF
-	once	TRBV5-1	TRBJ1-4	TGCGCCAGCAGCTTGGAAGGGAGGGTTCGGGAAAAACTGTTTTTT	CASSLEGRVREKLFF